Below are 9 T cell receptor beta chains sequenced from a single sample in a study of blood T cell repertoires in COVID-19. TCRdb's table, derived via immunoSEQ multiplex PCR, lists solely in-frame clones and lacks some. The data hold 100,000 or so clones, with around 81% observed a single time. The sample was peripheral blood. All receptors derive from a woman between 70 and 85 years old with active or convalescent COVID-19.

The chain recombines TRBV2 with TRBJ2-2; D remains ambiguous. CDR3 length: 13 residues. Germline lookup yields CDR1 SNHLY and CDR2 FYNNEI. Trimming left V 7 bases short and J 5 bases short, with 11 bases between. CDR3 region: CASNGAPTGELFF. The DNA for the CDR3 is TGTGCCAGCAACGGAGCTCCAACCGGGGAGCTGTTTTTT. The full variable domain, with the rest looked up from reference TRBV2 and TRBJ2-2, is EPEVTQTPSHQVTQMGQEVILRCVPISNHLYFYWYRQILGQKVEFLVSFYNNEISEKSEIFDDQFSVERPDGSNFTLKIRSTKLEDSAMYFCASNGAPTGELFFGEGSRLTVL.

There are a few counts of this clone. This rearrangement joins TRBV5-8 to TRBJ1-1; TRBD1 matches at 8 bases. The CDR3 length is 15 residues. CDR1 and CDR2 from the germline V gene are SGHTS and YDEGEE. V dropped 3 bases and J dropped 0; count of bases not matched to a gene: 4. In DNA, the CDR3 is TGTGCCAGCAGCTGGGGACAGGACATGAACACTGAAGCTTTCTTT. Residues: CASSWGQDMNTEAFF. Full variable domain (missing parts from reference TRBV5-8 and TRBJ1-1): EAGVTQSPTHLIKTRGQQATLRCSPISGHTSVYWYQQALGLGLQFLLWYDEGEERNRGNFPPRFSGRQFPNYSSELNVNALELEDSALYLCASSWGQDMNTEAFFGQGTRLTVV.

This chain uses TRBV3-1 (or the pseudogene TRBV3-2) with TRBJ2-3; no clear D. V dropped 3 bases and J dropped 4 bases, with 20 bases sitting between them. Germline lookup yields CDR1 LGHDT and CDR2 YNNKEL (reference sequence). This CDR3 has 17 residues. The CDR3, as DNA: TGTGCCAGCAGCCATTATAGTTACAGCAAGAAGGCAGATACGCAGTATTTT. This translates into CASSHYSYSKKADTQYF.

About this clone: At one of its ends the junction is not consistent with the germline gene, which may arise from a read error. The J gene is TRBJ2-7, the V gene TRBV7-7; TRBD2 aligns across 7 bases. From germline, CDR1 is SSHAT and CDR2 FNYEAQ (reference sequence). The CDR3 consists of 14 residues. CDR3: CASSSTAGSYEQYF. The CDR3 nucleotides are TGTGCTAGCAGCTCGACAGCGGGGAGCTACGAGCAGTACTTC.

The genes are TRBV7-2 and TRBJ2-7, with 13 bases identical to TRBD2. Trimming cost V 5 bases and J 3 bases; bases outside gene matches: 4. Looked up from germline, CDR1 is SGHTA and CDR2 is FQGNSA. This CDR3 spans 15 amino acids. The CDR3 nucleotides are TGTGCCAGCAGCGCCGGGACTAGCGGGGTCTACGAGCAGTACTTC. Protein sequence: CASSAGTSGVYEQYF.

This rearrangement joins TRBV7-9 to TRBJ2-3; tentatively, D is TRBD2 (5 bases). The CDR3 totals 14 residues. CDR1 SEHNR and CDR2 FQNEAQ come from the germline V gene (reference sequence). Trimming removed 4 bases from V and 1 base from J, with 9 bases in between. The DNA of the CDR3 is TGTGCCAGCAGCTATCCCGGGGGCACAGATACGCAGTATTTT. Its protein is CASSYPGGTDTQYF.

V gene TRBV18 combines with J gene TRBJ1-1, with D tentatively TRBD1 (5 bases). The CDR3 has 17 residues. Germline V gene sequence: CDR1 KGHSH, CDR2 LQKENI. The germline V and J ends were trimmed by 2 bases and 4 bases, with 20 bases remaining between them. The CDR3: CASSPFVSDSQGTEAFF. CDR3 coding DNA: TGTGCCAGCTCACCATTTGTTTCAGACAGCCAGGGCACTGAAGCTTTCTTT.

The gene calls are TRBV19 and TRBJ2-7; tentatively, D is TRBD1 (6 bases). This CDR3 has 14 residues. V was clipped by 5 bases and J by 0 bases, with 11 bases between them. The germline V gene encodes CDR1 LNHDA and CDR2 SQIVND (reference sequence). CDR3 sequence: CASSVTGGSYEQYF. In DNA form, the CDR3 reads TGTGCCAGTAGTGTGACAGGTGGCTCCTACGAGCAGTACTTC.

The CDR3 is CATSGASGFTGELFF. CDR3 sequence (DNA): TGTGCCACCAGTGGCGCTAGCGGATTTACCGGGGAGCTGTTTTTT. This chain links TRBV24-1 with TRBJ2-2, with 7 bases aligning to TRBD2. Germline values: CDR1 KGHDR, CDR2 SFDVKD. The CDR3 covers 15 residues. Trimming removed 5 bases from V and 5 bases from J; junction bases left unmatched: 7.